A selection of T cell receptor beta chains follows, all from one sample in a study of T cell repertoires in cytomegalovirus infection. These receptors have no known antigen. TCRdb re-called the reads through MiXCR, storing one row per CDR3 protein. The sample records around 130,000 distinct CDR3 sequences, 20% to 30% being singletons. The sequenced sample consisted of PBMCs, sequenced either directly or after in vitro stimulation (not recorded which). All receptors derive from a human donor in good health (CMV status not recorded). Some clones in this sample may be carry-over from other donors' samples. Both conserved end residues are part of each CDR3. The D gene is left open where the match is weak. Size is stated for part of the rows, as once, few or many counts, or as a class when the clone is expanded.

abundance	v_gene	d_gene	j_gene	CDR3nt	CDR3aa
once	TRBV20-1	-	TRBJ1-5	TGCAGTGCTAGAAAAACCACGGCAGCCAATCAGCCCCAGCATTTT	CSARKTTAANQPQHF
many	TRBV7-2	-	TRBJ2-3	TGTGCCAGCAGCTTAGCGGGCCCACTACGATCCACAGATACGCAGTATTTT	CASSLAGPLRSTDTQYF
many	TRBV12-3/TRBV12-4	-	TRBJ2-1	TGTGCCAGCAGCAGGGACCCTCGCCCCTACAATGAGCAGTTCTTC	CASSRDPRPYNEQFF
-	TRBV2	-	TRBJ1-1	TGTGCCAGCAAGAGAGGAGCGAACACTGAAGCTTTCTTT	CASKRGANTEAFF
many	TRBV7-2	-	TRBJ2-7	TGTGCCAGCAGCTTACGCGGGTTGGAGTACTTC	CASSLRGLEYF
many	TRBV7-8	-	TRBJ1-1	TGTGCCAGCAGCTTAGCAGCTTGGTCACAGAACACTGAAGCTTTCTTT	CASSLAAWSQNTEAFF
few	TRBV20-1	TRBD2	TRBJ2-5	TGCAGTGCCAGGACTAGCGGCGATGGTCGGACCCAGTACTTC	CSARTSGDGRTQYF
-	TRBV6-5	-	TRBJ2-1	TGTGCCAGCAGGAGAGGGGCGGCCCATGAGCAGTTCTTC	CASRRGAAHEQFF
few	TRBV29-1	-	TRBJ2-7	TGCAGCGTTGGCCACGGACTCTACGAGCAGTACTTC	CSVGHGLYEQYF
many	TRBV7-2	-	TRBJ1-1	TGTGCCAGCTACCCGCCCGGACGAGGGATGAACACTGAAGCTTTCTTT	CASYPPGRGMNTEAFF
few	TRBV12-3/TRBV12-4	-	TRBJ1-5	TGTGCCAGCAGTTCCCGGGGGGCCCGAGATCAGCCCCAGCATTTT	CASSSRGARDQPQHF
many	TRBV19	TRBD1	TRBJ1-5	TGTGCCAGTAGTATTGTGGCAGGACAGGGCAATCAGCCCCAGCATTTT	CASSIVAGQGNQPQHF
few	TRBV6-1	-	TRBJ1-2	TGTGCCAGCAGTACCGGGAGACGTTATGGCTACACCTTC	CASSTGRRYGYTF
-	TRBV12-3/TRBV12-4	TRBD1	TRBJ2-2	TGTGCCAGCAGGCCTGACAGGGGGCGACTTCTAACCGGGGAGCTGTTTTTT	CASRPDRGRLLTGELFF
-	TRBV28	-	TRBJ1-5	TGTGCCAGCAGTGAAACGGATCGCAATCAGCCCCAGCATTTT	CASSETDRNQPQHF